This T cell receptor (beta chain) came from a study of neurological immune-mediated disorders. This clonotype was observed many times. The CDR3 consists of 15 residues. Germline V gene data show CDR1 as MNHEY and CDR2 as SVGEGT. Losses at the gene ends were 6 bases for V and 3 bases for J; bases not matched to a gene: 8. TCRdb analysed the 5' RACE reads with MiXCR anew, one entry per CDR3 protein. This table has about 120,000 distinct CDR3 sequences, about 3.2% appearing once. J is TRBJ2-3 and V is TRBV6-2 or TRBV6-3; 8 nucleotides match TRBD2. This clonotype was obtained from a woman under 40 with multiple sclerosis. The specimen was PBMCs. This chain's CDR3 is CASRLSGASTDTQYF. The CDR3 nucleotides read TGTGCCAGCAGACTTAGCGGGGCCTCTACAGATACGCAGTATTTT.